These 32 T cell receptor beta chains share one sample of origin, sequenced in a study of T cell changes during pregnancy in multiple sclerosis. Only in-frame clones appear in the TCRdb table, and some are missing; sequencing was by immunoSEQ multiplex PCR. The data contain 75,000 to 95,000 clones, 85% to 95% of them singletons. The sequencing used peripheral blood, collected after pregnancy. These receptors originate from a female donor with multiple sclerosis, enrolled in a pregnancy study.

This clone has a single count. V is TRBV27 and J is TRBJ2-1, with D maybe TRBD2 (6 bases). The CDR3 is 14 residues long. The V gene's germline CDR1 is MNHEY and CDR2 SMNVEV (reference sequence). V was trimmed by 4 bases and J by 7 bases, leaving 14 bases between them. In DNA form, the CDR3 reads TGTGCCAGCAGTTCGGGACTGGGGGTGAATGAGCAGTTCTTC. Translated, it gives CASSSGLGVNEQFF.

The CDR3 reads CAWSVGAPGPQHF. The CDR3 DNA follows: TGTGCCTGGAGTGTCGGAGCCCCTGGGCCCCAGCATTTT. The chain has TRBV30 and TRBJ1-5; D is ambiguous. The V end lost 0 bases, the J end lost 9 bases, and 12 bases lay between the germline ends. The CDR3 is made up of 13 amino acids. Germline CDR1 reads GTSNPN; CDR2 reads SVGIG (reference sequence).

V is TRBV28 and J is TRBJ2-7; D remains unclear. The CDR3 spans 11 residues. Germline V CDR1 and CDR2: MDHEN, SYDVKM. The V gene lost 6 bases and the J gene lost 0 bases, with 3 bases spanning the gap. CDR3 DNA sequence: TGTGCCAGCAGCCGCTCCTACGAGCAGTACTTC. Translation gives CASSRSYEQYF.

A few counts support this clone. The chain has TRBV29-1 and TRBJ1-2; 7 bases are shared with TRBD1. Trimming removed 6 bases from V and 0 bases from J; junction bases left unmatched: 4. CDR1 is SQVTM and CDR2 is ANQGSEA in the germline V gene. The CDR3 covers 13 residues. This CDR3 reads CSVIGGPNYGYTF. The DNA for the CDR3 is TGCAGCGTGATAGGGGGCCCTAACTATGGCTACACCTTC.

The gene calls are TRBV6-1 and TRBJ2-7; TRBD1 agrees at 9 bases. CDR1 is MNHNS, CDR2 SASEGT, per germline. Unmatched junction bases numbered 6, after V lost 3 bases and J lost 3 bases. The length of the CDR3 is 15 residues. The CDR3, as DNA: TGTGCCAGCAGTGAGGCCCCGGGACAGGGCTACGAGCAGTACTTC. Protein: CASSEAPGQGYEQYF.

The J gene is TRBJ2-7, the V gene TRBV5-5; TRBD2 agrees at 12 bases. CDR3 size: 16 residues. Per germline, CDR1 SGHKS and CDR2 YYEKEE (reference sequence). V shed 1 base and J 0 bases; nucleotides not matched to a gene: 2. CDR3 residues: CASSLSGLAGSYEQYF. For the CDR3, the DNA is TGTGCCAGCAGCTTGTCGGGACTAGCGGGCTCCTACGAGCAGTACTTC.

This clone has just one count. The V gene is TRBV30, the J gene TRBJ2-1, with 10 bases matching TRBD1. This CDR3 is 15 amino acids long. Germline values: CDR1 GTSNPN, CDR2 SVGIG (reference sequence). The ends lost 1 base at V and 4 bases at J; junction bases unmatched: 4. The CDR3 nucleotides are TGTGCCTGGAGTGCCCGGGACAGGGGATACAATGAGCAGTTCTTC. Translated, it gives CAWSARDRGYNEQFF.

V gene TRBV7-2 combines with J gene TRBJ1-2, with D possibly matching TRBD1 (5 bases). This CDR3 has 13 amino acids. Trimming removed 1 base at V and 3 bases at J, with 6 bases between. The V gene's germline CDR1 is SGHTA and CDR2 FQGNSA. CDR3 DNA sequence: TGTGCCAGCAGCTTAGGGGGGGACTATGGCTACACCTTC. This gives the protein CASSLGGDYGYTF.

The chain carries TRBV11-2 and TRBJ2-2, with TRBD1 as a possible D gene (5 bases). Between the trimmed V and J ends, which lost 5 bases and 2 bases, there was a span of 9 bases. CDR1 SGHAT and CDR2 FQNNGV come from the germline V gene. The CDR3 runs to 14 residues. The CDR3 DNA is TGTGCCAGCAGCCCCAGGGCTAACACCGGGGAGCTGTTTTTT. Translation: CASSPRANTGELFF.

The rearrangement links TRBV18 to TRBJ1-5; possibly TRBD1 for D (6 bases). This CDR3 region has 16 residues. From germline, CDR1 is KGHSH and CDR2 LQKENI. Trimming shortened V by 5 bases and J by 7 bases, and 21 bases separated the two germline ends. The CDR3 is CASSGGASEIRQPQHF. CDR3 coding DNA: TGTGCCAGCTCAGGGGGGGCGAGTGAAATCCGGCAGCCCCAGCATTTT.

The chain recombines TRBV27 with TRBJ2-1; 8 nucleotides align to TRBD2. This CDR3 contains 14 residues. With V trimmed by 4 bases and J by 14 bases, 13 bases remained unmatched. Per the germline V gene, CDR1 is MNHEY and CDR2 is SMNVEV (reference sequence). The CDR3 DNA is TGTGCCAGCAGTTCCCGTGGTAGCGGGATTCGGAAGTTCTTC. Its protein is CASSSRGSGIRKFF.

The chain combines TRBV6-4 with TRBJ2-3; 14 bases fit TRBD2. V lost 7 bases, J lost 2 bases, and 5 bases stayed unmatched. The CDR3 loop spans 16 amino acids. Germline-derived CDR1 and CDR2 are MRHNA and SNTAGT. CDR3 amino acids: CASIPGLAGDTDTQYF. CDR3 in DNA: TGTGCCAGCATTCCGGGACTAGCGGGGGACACAGATACGCAGTATTTT.

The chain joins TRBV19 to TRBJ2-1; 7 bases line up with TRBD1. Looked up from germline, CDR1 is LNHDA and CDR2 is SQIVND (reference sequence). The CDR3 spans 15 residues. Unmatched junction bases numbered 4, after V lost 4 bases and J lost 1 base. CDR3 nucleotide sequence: TGTGCCAGTAGTAGAGACAGGGTGTCCTACAATGAGCAGTTCTTC. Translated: CASSRDRVSYNEQFF.

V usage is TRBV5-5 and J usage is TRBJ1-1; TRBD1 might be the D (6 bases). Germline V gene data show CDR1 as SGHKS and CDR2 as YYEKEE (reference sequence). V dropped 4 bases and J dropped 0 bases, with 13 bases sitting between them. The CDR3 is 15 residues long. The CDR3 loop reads CASSPAGGLNTEAFF. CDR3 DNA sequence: TGTGCCAGCAGCCCCGCGGGGGGGCTGAACACTGAAGCTTTCTTT.

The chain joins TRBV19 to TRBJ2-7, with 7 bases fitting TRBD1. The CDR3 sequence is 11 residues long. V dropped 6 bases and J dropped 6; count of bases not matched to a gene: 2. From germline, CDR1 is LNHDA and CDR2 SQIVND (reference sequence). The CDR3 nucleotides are TGTGCCAGTAGGACAGGGACCGAGCAGTACTTC. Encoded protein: CASRTGTEQYF. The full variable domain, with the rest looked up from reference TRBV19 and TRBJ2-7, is DGGITQSPKYLFRKEGQNVTLSCEQNLNHDAMYWYRQDPGQGLRLIYYSQIVNDFQKGDIAEGYSVSREKKESFPLTVTSAQKNPTAFYLCASRTGTEQYFGPGTRLTVT.

CDR3 sequence: CASSSGTVNTGELFF. The CDR3 nucleotides read TGTGCCAGCAGCTCCGGGACAGTGAACACCGGGGAGCTGTTTTTT. This chain connects TRBV5-6 to TRBJ2-2; 7 bases match TRBD1. With 3 bases clipped from V and 1 base from J, the junction kept 3 bases outside the gene matches. This CDR3 is built from 15 residues. The germline gives CDR1 SGHDT, CDR2 YYEEEE.

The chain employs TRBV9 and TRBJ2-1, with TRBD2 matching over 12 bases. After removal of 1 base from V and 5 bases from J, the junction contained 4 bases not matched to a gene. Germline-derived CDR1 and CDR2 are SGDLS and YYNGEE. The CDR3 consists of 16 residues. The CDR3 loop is CASSVSSGGANNEQFF. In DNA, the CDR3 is TGTGCCAGCAGCGTATCTAGCGGGGGGGCCAACAATGAGCAGTTCTTC.

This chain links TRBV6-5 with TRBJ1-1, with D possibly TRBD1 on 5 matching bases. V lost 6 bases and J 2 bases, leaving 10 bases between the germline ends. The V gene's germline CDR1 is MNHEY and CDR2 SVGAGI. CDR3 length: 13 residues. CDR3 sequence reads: CASRYQGNTEAFF. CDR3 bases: TGTGCCAGCAGGTACCAGGGAAACACTGAAGCTTTCTTT.

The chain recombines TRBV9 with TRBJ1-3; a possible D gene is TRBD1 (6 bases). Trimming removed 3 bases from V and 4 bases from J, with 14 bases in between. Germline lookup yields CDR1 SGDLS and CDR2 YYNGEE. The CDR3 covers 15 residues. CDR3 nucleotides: TGTGCCAGCAGCGCGGGGGGGGCAGTCGGAAACACCATATATTTT. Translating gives CASSAGGAVGNTIYF.

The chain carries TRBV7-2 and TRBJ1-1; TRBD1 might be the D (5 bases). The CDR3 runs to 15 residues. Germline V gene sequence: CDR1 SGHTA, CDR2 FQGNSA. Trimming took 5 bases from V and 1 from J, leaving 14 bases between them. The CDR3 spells CASSPGGLRNTEAFF. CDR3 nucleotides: TGTGCCAGCAGCCCGGGGGGATTAAGGAACACTGAAGCTTTCTTT.

CDR3 loop: CASSFRTGAVGVGANVLTF. The CDR3 bases are TGCGCCAGCAGCTTTAGAACAGGGGCGGTGGGTGTGGGGGCCAACGTCCTGACTTTC. The genes are TRBV5-1 and TRBJ2-6; 7 bases are a match to TRBD1. CDR1 is SGHRS, CDR2 YFSETQ, per germline. After removal of 2 bases from V and 4 bases from J, the junction contained 15 bases not matched to a gene. This CDR3 comprises 19 residues.

The CDR3 region has the DNA TGCAGCGTTCGCGGTAGCGGGGGCAATGAGCAGTTCTTC. This gives the protein CSVRGSGGNEQFF. The J gene is TRBJ2-1, the V gene TRBV29-1; the match to TRBD2 covers 9 bases. This CDR3 contains 13 residues. Germline CDR1 is SQVTM and CDR2 is ANQGSEA. V was clipped by 5 bases and J by 6 bases; unmatched bases: 5.

CDR3 loop: CASMPTGSSNQPQHF. The CDR3 nucleotides read TGTGCCAGCATGCCTACAGGGAGTAGCAATCAGCCCCAGCATTTT. This chain connects TRBV2 to TRBJ1-5, with D possibly being TRBD1 (6 bases). CDR3 size: 15 residues. Germline V gene data show CDR1 as SNHLY and CDR2 as FYNNEI. The germline V and J ends were trimmed by 7 bases and 0 bases, with 13 bases remaining between them. The full variable domain, completed using reference TRBV2 and TRBJ1-5, is EPEVTQTPSHQVTQMGQEVILRCVPISNHLYFYWYRQILGQKVEFLVSFYNNEISEKSEIFDDQFSVERPDGSNFTLKIRSTKLEDSAMYFCASMPTGSSNQPQHFGDGTRLSIL.

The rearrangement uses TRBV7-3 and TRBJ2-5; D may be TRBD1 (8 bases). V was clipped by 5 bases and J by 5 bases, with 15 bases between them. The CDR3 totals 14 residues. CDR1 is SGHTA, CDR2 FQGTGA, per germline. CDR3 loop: CASSLTGGEETQYF. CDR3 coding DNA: TGTGCCAGCAGCCTCACAGGGGGGGAGGAGACCCAGTACTTC.

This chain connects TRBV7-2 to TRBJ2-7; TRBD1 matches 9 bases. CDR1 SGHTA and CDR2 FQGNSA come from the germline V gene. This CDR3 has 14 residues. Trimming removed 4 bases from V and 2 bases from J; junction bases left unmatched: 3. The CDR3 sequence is CASSSTGGAYEQYF. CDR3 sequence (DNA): TGTGCCAGCAGCTCCACAGGGGGCGCCTACGAGCAGTACTTC.

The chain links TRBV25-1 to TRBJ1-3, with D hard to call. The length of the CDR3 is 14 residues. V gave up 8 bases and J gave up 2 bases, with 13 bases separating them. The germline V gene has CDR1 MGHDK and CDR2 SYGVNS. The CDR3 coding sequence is TGTGCCAGCGGAGAGGTTGAAACTGGAAACACCATATATTTT. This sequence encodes CASGEVETGNTIYF.

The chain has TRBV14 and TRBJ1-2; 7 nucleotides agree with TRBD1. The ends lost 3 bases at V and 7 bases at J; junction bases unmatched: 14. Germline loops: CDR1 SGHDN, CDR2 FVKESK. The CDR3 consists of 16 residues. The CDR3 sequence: CASSHRFATGLGGYTF. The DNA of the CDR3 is TGTGCCAGCAGCCATAGGTTTGCGACAGGGCTGGGTGGCTACACCTTC.

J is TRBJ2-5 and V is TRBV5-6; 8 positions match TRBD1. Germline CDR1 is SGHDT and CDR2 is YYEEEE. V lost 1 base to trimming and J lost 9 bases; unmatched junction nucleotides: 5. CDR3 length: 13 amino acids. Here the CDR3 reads CASSLFQGAAQYF. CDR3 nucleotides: TGTGCCAGCAGCTTGTTTCAGGGGGCAGCCCAGTACTTC.

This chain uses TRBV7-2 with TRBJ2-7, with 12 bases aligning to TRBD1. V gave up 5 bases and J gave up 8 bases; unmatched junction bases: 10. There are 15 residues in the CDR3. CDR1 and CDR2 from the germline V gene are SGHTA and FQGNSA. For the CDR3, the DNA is TGTGCCAGCAGCGACTCGGGACAGGGGGCGTTCAAGCAGTACTTC. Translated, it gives CASSDSGQGAFKQYF.

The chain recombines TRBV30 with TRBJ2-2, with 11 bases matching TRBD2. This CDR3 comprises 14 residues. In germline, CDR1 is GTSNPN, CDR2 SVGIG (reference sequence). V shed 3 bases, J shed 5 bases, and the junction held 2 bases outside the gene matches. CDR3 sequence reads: CAWRGLAETGELFF. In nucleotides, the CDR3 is TGTGCCTGGAGGGGACTAGCGGAAACCGGGGAGCTGTTTTTT.

The CDR3 region has the DNA TGTGCCAGCAGCGACGAATGGGGGGTTGAAGCTTTCTTT. It encodes CASSDEWGVEAFF. This chain joins TRBV7-9 and TRBJ1-1; a possible D gene is TRBD1 (5 bases). This CDR3 region has 13 residues. CDR1 is SEHNR and CDR2 is FQNEAQ in the germline V gene (reference sequence). Trimming stripped 5 bases from V and 7 bases from J, with 14 bases between. The variable domain in full, completed from reference TRBV7-9 and TRBJ1-1, reads DTGVSQNPRHKITKRGQNVTFRCDPISEHNRLYWYRQTLGQGPEFLTYFQNEAQLEKSRLLSDRFSAERPKGSFSTLEIQRTEQGDSAMYLCASSDEWGVEAFFGQGTRLTVV.

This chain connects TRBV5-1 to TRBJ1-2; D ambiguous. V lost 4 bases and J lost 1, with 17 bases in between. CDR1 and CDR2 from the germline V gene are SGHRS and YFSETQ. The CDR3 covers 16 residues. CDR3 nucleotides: TGCGCCAGCAGCCCGGGAACAGTTTCCTATAACTATGGCTACACCTTC. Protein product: CASSPGTVSYNYGYTF. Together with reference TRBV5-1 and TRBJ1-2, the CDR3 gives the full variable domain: KAGVTQTPRYLIKTRGQQVTLSCSPISGHRSVSWYQQTPGQGLQFLFEYFSETQRNKGNFPGRFSGRQFSNSRSEMNVSTLELGDSALYLCASSPGTVSYNYGYTFGSGTRLTVV.